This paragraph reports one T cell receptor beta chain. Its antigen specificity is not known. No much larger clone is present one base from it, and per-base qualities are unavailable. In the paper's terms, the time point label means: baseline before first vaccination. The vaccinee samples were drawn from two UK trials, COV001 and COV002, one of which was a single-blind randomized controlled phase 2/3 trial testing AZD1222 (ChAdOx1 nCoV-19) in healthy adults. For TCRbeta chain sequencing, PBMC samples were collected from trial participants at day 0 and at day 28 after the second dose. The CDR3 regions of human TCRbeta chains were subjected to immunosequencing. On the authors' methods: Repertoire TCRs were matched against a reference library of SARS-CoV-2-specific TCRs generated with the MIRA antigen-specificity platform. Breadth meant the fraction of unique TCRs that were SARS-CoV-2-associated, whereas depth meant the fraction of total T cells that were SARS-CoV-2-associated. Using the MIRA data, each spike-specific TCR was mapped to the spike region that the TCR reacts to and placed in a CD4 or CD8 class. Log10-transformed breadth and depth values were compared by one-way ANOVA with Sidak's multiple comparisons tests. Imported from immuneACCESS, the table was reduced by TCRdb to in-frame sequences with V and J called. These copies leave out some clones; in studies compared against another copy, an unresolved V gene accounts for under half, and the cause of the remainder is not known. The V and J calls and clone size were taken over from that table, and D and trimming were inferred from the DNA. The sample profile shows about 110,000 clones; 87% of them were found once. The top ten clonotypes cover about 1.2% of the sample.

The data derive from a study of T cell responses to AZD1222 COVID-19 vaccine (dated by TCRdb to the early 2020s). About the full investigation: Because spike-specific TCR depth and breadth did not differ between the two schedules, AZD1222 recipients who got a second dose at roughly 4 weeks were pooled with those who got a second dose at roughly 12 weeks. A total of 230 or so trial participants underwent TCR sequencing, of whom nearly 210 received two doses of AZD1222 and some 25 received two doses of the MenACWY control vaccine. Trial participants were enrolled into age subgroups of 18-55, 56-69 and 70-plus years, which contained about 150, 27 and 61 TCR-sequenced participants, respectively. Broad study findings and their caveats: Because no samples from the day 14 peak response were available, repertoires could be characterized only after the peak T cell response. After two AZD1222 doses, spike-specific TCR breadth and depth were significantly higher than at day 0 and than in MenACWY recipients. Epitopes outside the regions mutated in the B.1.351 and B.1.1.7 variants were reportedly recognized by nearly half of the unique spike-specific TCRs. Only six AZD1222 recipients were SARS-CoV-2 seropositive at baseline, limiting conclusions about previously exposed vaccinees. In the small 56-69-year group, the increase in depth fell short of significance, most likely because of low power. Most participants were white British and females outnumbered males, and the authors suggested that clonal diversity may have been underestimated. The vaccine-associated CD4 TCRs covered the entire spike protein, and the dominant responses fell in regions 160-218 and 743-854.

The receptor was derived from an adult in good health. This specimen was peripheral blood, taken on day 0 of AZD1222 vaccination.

The CDR3 region reads CASSFRSYEQYF. The nucleotides are TGTGCCAGCAGCTTCCGCTCCTACGAGCAGTACTTC. This chain joins TRBV11-2 to TRBJ2-7; the D gene lacks a confident call. Looking up the germline V gene yields CDR1 SGHAT and CDR2 FQNNGV. CDR3 length: 12 amino acids, cysteine to phenylalanine. Only the CDR3 DNA is retained, 36 bases long and in frame from the first base. V is shortened by 3 bases, J by 0 bases, and the region joining them spans 3 bases.